This passage covers 2 T cell receptor beta chains from one sample sequenced in a study of metastatic and nonmetastatic thyroid tumors. TCRdb re-clonotyped the PCR reads via MiXCR. The table shows several thousand clones, with more than 25% occurring only once. Patients had received no treatment of any kind before thyroid surgery. The source material was tumor tissue. These receptors were collected from a female donor with papillary thyroid cancer or a benign thyroid nodule (not recorded which). Some clones in this sample may be carry-over from other donors' samples.

This clone qualifies as large. The rearrangement links TRBV24-1 to TRBJ2-3; perhaps D is TRBD1 or TRBD2 (6 bases each). The CDR3 consists of 15 residues. Germline CDR1 and CDR2: KGHDR and SFDVKD. The V and J ends lost 3 bases and 5 bases respectively, with 14 bases between them. CDR3 protein: CATSDGRGGRDTQYF. Here the CDR3 DNA reads TGTGCCACCAGTGATGGGCGAGGGGGGCGAGATACGCAGTATTTT.

This clone was seen more than once but under ten times. The chain recombines TRBV27 with TRBJ2-3, with D possibly matching TRBD1 (6 bases). This CDR3 has 13 amino acids. V gave up 5 bases and J gave up 10 bases, with 16 bases separating them. Germline lookup yields CDR1 MNHEY and CDR2 SMNVEV (reference sequence). This chain's CDR3 is CASSPEQGIAQYF. The CDR3 DNA sequence: TGTGCCAGCAGTCCCGAACAGGGAATCGCGCAGTATTTT.